Following are 15 T cell receptor beta chains from one sample sequenced in a study of regulatory dendritic cells for organ transplantation. Generated by immunoSEQ multiplex PCR, the TCRdb table keeps only in-frame clones and is missing some. Of under 45,000 clones listed, about 89% are singletons. The specimen sequenced was naive CD4+ T cells from blood. Subset specified: CD45RA+ naive T cells. Receptors originate from a human donor in good health.

V and J are TRBV11-3 and TRBJ2-7; D remains unclear. Trimming stripped 4 bases from V and 1 base from J, with 11 bases between. Per the germline V gene, CDR1 is SGHNT and CDR2 is YENEEA. This CDR3 has 14 amino acids. This CDR3 is CASSSAPESYEQYF. The CDR3 nucleotides read TGTGCCAGCAGCTCAGCCCCGGAATCCTACGAGCAGTACTTC.

The chain links TRBV11-3 to TRBJ2-3; a weak D match, TRBD2 (6 bases). Trimming left V 5 bases short and J 8 bases short, with 26 bases between. Per germline, CDR1 SGHNT and CDR2 YENEEA. The length of the CDR3 is 17 residues. The CDR3: CASSLDSRSASDPTQYF. The CDR3 DNA follows: TGTGCCAGCAGCCTTGATAGTCGGTCGGCTAGCGATCCTACGCAGTATTTT.

The rearrangement uses TRBV30 and TRBJ1-1; the D is unclear. Germline V lookup: CDR1 GTSNPN, CDR2 SVGIG (reference sequence). V was pared by 4 bases and J by 4 bases, with 13 bases between. This CDR3 is 13 amino acids long. As DNA, the CDR3 is TGTGCCTGGACTGGTTCGTGGGGCACTGAAGCTTTCTTT. Its translation is CAWTGSWGTEAFF.

This sequence joins TRBV28 and TRBJ1-3; D may be TRBD1 (6 bases). This CDR3 region has 15 residues. The V end was cut by 10 bases, the J end by 0 bases, with 16 bases between. Germline CDR1 MDHEN, CDR2 SYDVKM. In nucleotides, the CDR3 is TGTGCCACACAGGACAGACCGTTCTCTGGAAACACCATATATTTT. This codes for CATQDRPFSGNTIYF.

The rearrangement joins TRBV7-2 to TRBJ2-5, with D maybe TRBD1 (6 bases). The CDR3 is 14 residues long. The V end lost 5 bases, the J end lost 0 bases, and 10 bases lay between the germline ends. The V gene's germline CDR1 is SGHTA and CDR2 FQGNSA. Written as DNA, the CDR3 is TGTGCCAGCAGCGTCACAGGGTACCAAGAGACCCAGTACTTC. Encoded protein: CASSVTGYQETQYF.

This CDR3 is CASSLDAAPEQYF. As DNA, the CDR3 is TGTGCCAGCAGCTTAGATGCCGCTCCCGAGCAGTACTTC. The rearrangement links TRBV7-2 to TRBJ2-7; the D is unclear. CDR1 and CDR2 from the germline V gene are SGHTA and FQGNSA. The CDR3 has 13 residues. V dropped 1 base and J dropped 6 bases, with 10 bases sitting between them. Looking up the rest from reference TRBV7-2 and TRBJ2-7 gives the full variable domain: GAGVSQSPSNKVTEKGKDVELRCDPISGHTALYWYRQSLGQGLEFLIYFQGNSAPDKSGLPSDRFSAERTGGSVSTLTIQRTQQEDSAVYLCASSLDAAPEQYFGPGTRLTVT.

This chain joins TRBV9 and TRBJ2-7; 11 nucleotides line up with TRBD2. J gave up 3 bases and V 3 bases, and 5 bases lay outside the gene matches. The CDR3 loop spans 15 amino acids. Germline CDR1 is SGDLS and CDR2 is YYNGEE. CDR3 residues: CASSETSGSVYEQYF. Written as DNA, the CDR3 is TGTGCCAGCAGCGAAACTAGCGGGAGTGTCTACGAGCAGTACTTC.

V and J are TRBV5-1 and TRBJ2-3; D unclear. Germline CDR1 is SGHRS and CDR2 is YFSETQ. The CDR3 consists of 15 residues. Trimming removed 0 bases at V and 2 bases at J, with 10 bases between. The CDR3, as DNA: TGCGCCAGCAGCTTGGCCGTCGGATCCACAGATACGCAGTATTTT. Encoded protein: CASSLAVGSTDTQYF.

The rearrangement uses TRBV28 and TRBJ1-5; D unclear. V lost 3 bases, J lost 2 bases, and 20 bases lay in between. The CDR3 runs 18 residues. Germline CDR1 MDHEN, CDR2 SYDVKM. CDR3 protein: CASSFWNAVSVGNQPQHF. In DNA form, the CDR3 reads TGTGCCAGCAGTTTTTGGAACGCGGTTAGTGTCGGCAATCAGCCCCAGCATTTT.

The V call is TRBV4-1, the J call TRBJ2-3, with D possibly matching TRBD1 (6 bases). Per germline, CDR1 MGHRA and CDR2 YSYEKL. V was pared by 5 bases and J by 3 bases, with 15 bases between. The CDR3 covers 15 residues. Written as DNA, the CDR3 is TGCGCCAGCAGCAAGAAGGACAGCGCTACAGATACGCAGTATTTT. Translated, it gives CASSKKDSATDTQYF.

The rearrangement links TRBV10-3 to TRBJ2-7, with D maybe TRBD1 (5 bases). V was shortened by 10 bases and J by 7 bases, with 23 bases between the two germline ends. The CDR3 runs to 14 residues. Germline CDR1 is ENHRY and CDR2 is SYGVKD. For the CDR3, the DNA is TGTGCCACCCAAGCCCCCGACAGCCGCCCGGAGCAGTACTTC. Translation gives CATQAPDSRPEQYF.

The J gene is TRBJ1-2, the V gene TRBV9; D gene ambiguous. This CDR3 is built from 14 residues. Germline CDR1 reads SGDLS; CDR2 reads YYNGEE. V shed 0 bases and J shed 0 bases, with 6 bases lying between them. This chain's CDR3 is CASSVVGTNYGYTF. The CDR3 DNA reads TGTGCCAGCAGCGTAGTAGGTACTAACTATGGCTACACCTTC.

The chain combines TRBV2 with TRBJ2-1; 9 bases align to TRBD2. This CDR3 contains 15 residues. J was trimmed by 4 bases and V by 7 bases; bases with no gene match: 8. Germline V CDR1 and CDR2: SNHLY, FYNNEI. Here the CDR3 DNA reads TGTGCCAGCACCCCTCCGACTAGCGGATACAATGAGCAGTTCTTC. Its protein is CASTPPTSGYNEQFF.

The chain carries TRBV6-1 and TRBJ2-7, with a weak D call TRBD2 (5 bases). The germline gives CDR1 MNHNS, CDR2 SASEGT. The CDR3 loop spans 15 amino acids. The V end lost 3 bases, the J end lost 4 bases, and 16 bases lay between the germline ends. The DNA for the CDR3 is TGTGCCAGCAGTGAGGGAGTAACCGGCCTTTACGAGCAGTACTTC. Its protein product is CASSEGVTGLYEQYF.

The genes are TRBV7-2 and TRBJ2-3; D not resolved. The length of the CDR3 is 11 residues. Germline values: CDR1 SGHTA, CDR2 FQGNSA. The V and J ends lost 7 bases and 7 bases respectively, with 9 bases between them. The CDR3 region has the DNA TGTGCCAGCATGAGTGGAAATACGCAGTATTTT. This gives the protein CASMSGNTQYF.